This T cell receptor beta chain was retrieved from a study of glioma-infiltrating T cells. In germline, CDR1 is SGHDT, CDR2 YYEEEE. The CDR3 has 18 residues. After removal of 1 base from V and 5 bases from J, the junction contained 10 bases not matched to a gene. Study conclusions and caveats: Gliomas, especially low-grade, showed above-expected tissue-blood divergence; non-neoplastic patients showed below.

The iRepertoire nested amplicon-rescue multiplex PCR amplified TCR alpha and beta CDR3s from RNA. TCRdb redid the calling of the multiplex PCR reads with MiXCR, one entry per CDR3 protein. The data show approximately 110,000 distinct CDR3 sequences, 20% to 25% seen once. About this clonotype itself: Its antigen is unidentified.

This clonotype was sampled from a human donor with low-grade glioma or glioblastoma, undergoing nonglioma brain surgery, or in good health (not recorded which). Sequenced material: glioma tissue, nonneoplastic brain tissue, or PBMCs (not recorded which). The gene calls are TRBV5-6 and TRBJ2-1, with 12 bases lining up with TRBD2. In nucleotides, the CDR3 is TGTGCCAGCAGCTTGCGGAGACTAGCGGGAGCGAGGGACAATGAGCAGTTCTTC. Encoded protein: CASSLRRLAGARDNEQFF.